Below, one T cell receptor (beta chain) is given with its context. What it recognizes is unknown. This sample was taken from a study of cytomegalovirus exposure and HLA in healthy donors. General study findings and limits: 150 to 200 TCR beta chains were listed as cytomegalovirus-associated.

The PCR had 60 Vbeta and 13 Jbeta primers. Assay: immunoSEQ multiplex PCR; the TCRdb copy retains only in-frame clones and omits some. Of roughly 150,000 clones in the sample, approximately 80% are singletons; the top ten hold 3% to 4.5%. The TCR comes from a male donor in good health and CMV-seronegative. Material: PBMCs.

CDR3 sequence: CAISRAGSNEKLFF. CDR3 nucleotide sequence: TGTGCCATCAGCCGTGCAGGGTCTAATGAAAAACTGTTTTTT. The rearrangement uses TRBV10-3 and TRBJ1-4; the D gene is possibly TRBD1 (5 bases). V shed 6 bases and J shed 3 bases, with 11 bases lying between them. The V gene's germline CDR1 is ENHRY and CDR2 SYGVKD. The CDR3 length is 14 residues.